This TCR beta chain was obtained from a study of response to subunit inactivated influenza vaccine. TCRdb reprocessed the RT-PCR reads via MiXCR and lists one record per CDR3 protein. This repertoire shows roughly 540,000 distinct CDR3 sequences, approximately 22% found once; its top ten account for about 2.8%. These data were also reused for a study on T cells expressing NK-cell markers. Per that study: The authors made TCR beta cDNA libraries by 5'RACE template switching. This switching added a universal primer site and UMIs. CD3+CD56+NKG2C+, CD3+CD56+NKG2C- and CD3+CD56-NKG2C+ T cells, once sorted, supplied the TCR beta repertoires. Also leading the CD3+CD56-NKG2C+ fraction in a few donors were these clonotypes.

The specimen comprised CD4+ T cells sorted from PBMCs, sampled roughly 12 days after vaccination. The source of this sequence is a man aged 45-65 years who received an inactivated influenza vaccine.

The CDR3 nucleotides read TGTGCCAGCAGTGCTAGCGGGAGGAGGTACGAGCAGTACTTC. This translates into CASSASGRRYEQYF. This chain connects TRBV2 to TRBJ2-7; 11 nucleotides match TRBD2. V lost 4 bases to trimming and J lost 4 bases; unmatched junction nucleotides: 3. The CDR3 sequence is 14 residues long. The germline V gene has CDR1 SNHLY and CDR2 FYNNEI.